These 30 T cell receptor beta chains share one sample of origin, sequenced in a study of blood T cell repertoires in COVID-19. Measured with immunoSEQ multiplex PCR; TCRdb has only the in-frame clones, and not every one. The table has 110,000 or so clones, 80% to 90% seen once. Sequencing was carried out using peripheral blood. These receptors were collected from a man aged 65-85 years with active or convalescent COVID-19.

The V and J genes are TRBV11-2 and TRBJ2-7; maybe TRBD2 (5 bases). CDR1 is SGHAT and CDR2 is FQNNGV in the germline V gene. CDR3 length: 15 residues. V lost 5 bases and J lost 2, with 16 bases in between. The CDR3 bases are TGTGCCAGCAGCCCCATGTCGGGGTTTACCTACGAGCAGTACTTC. The encoded protein is CASSPMSGFTYEQYF.

The chain combines TRBV10-3 with TRBJ2-2; 12 nucleotides align to TRBD2. This CDR3 region has 16 residues. CDR1 ENHRY and CDR2 SYGVKD come from the germline V gene. Trimming removed 6 bases from V and 6 bases from J; junction bases left unmatched: 8. The CDR3 sequence: CAIRFSSGRAAGELFF. The CDR3 DNA is TGTGCCATCAGATTCTCTAGCGGGAGGGCGGCCGGGGAGCTGTTTTTT.

The V and J genes are TRBV28 and TRBJ1-5; possibly TRBD1 for D (5 bases). V was clipped by 2 bases and J by 10 bases, with 18 bases between them. There are 15 residues in the CDR3. CDR1 is MDHEN and CDR2 is SYDVKM in the germline V gene. In DNA, the CDR3 is TGTGCCAGCAGTTTACCCCAGACAGTCGCGGTTCCCCAGCATTTT. It specifies CASSLPQTVAVPQHF. Together with reference TRBV28 and TRBJ1-5, the CDR3 gives the full variable domain: DVKVTQSSRYLVKRTGEKVFLECVQDMDHENMFWYRQDPGLGLRLIYFSYDVKMKEKGDIPEGYSVSREKKERFSLILESASTNQTSMYLCASSLPQTVAVPQHFGDGTRLSIL.

V is TRBV6-6 and J is TRBJ2-2; TRBD2 is a possible D gene (6 bases). The CDR3 totals 16 residues. V lost 5 bases and J 8 bases, leaving 21 bases between the germline ends. The germline gives CDR1 MNHNY, CDR2 SVGAGI (reference sequence). CDR3 DNA: TGTGCCAGCAGTCTAGGGACTCTTAGTACGAAGGGGGAGCTGTTTTTT. Translated, it gives CASSLGTLSTKGELFF.

The DNA for the CDR3 is TGTGCCAGCAGCTTCAGGTGGGGGGGCACAGATACGCAGTATTTT. This codes for CASSFRWGGTDTQYF. This sequence joins TRBV11-2 and TRBJ2-3; D is possibly TRBD2 (6 bases). CDR3 size: 15 residues. V was cut by 3 bases and J by 1 base, with 11 bases left in between. CDR1 is SGHAT and CDR2 is FQNNGV in the germline V gene.

This chain joins TRBV5-1 and TRBJ1-1, with D unresolved. The V end lost 4 bases, the J end lost 0 bases, and 16 bases lay between the germline ends. Germline V lookup: CDR1 SGHRS, CDR2 YFSETQ. The CDR3 spans 16 residues. The CDR3 here is CASSPEAAHMNTEAFF. For the CDR3, the DNA is TGCGCCAGCAGCCCCGAGGCGGCACACATGAACACTGAAGCTTTCTTT.

The chain couples TRBV15 to TRBJ2-2, with D unresolved. V was clipped by 0 bases and J by 6 bases, with 11 bases between them. The V gene's germline CDR1 is LNHNV and CDR2 YYDKDF (reference sequence). The CDR3 is 15 amino acids. CDR3 DNA sequence: TGTGCCACCAGCAGAGACCGGCGCGAGGCCGGGGAGCTGTTTTTT. Its translation is CATSRDRREAGELFF.

The V gene is TRBV5-4, the J gene TRBJ2-1; D unclear. The V end was cut by 0 bases, the J end by 0 bases, with 10 bases between. The CDR3 extends over 16 amino acids. Germline-derived CDR1 and CDR2 are SGHNT and YYREEE (reference sequence). The CDR3 loop reads CASSLDSQSSYNEQFF. DNA for the CDR3: TGTGCCAGCAGCTTGGATAGCCAGAGCTCCTACAATGAGCAGTTCTTC. Full variable domain (missing parts from reference TRBV5-4 and TRBJ2-1): ETGVTQSPTHLIKTRGQQVTLRCSSQSGHNTVSWYQQALGQGPQFIFQYYREEENGRGNFPPRFSGLQFPNYSSELNVNALELDDSALYLCASSLDSQSSYNEQFFGPGTRLTVL.

The table lists this clone with a count of one. This rearrangement joins TRBV29-1 to TRBJ2-5; 9 bases agree with TRBD2. Losses at the gene ends were 4 bases for V and 2 bases for J; bases not matched to a gene: 5. The germline V gene encodes CDR1 SQVTM and CDR2 ANQGSEA. The CDR3 has 14 residues. The CDR3 sequence: CSVGKAGGQETQYF. The CDR3 DNA is TGCAGCGTTGGTAAAGCGGGAGGTCAAGAGACCCAGTACTTC.

The chain is built from TRBV11-3 and TRBJ1-3; D may be TRBD1 (5 bases). CDR3 length: 13 residues. CDR1 is SGHNT and CDR2 is YENEEA in the germline V gene. The V gene lost 5 bases and the J gene lost 1 base, with 6 bases spanning the gap. CDR3 in DNA: TGTGCCAGCAGCGGGGGGTCTGGAAACACCATATATTTT. Translating gives CASSGGSGNTIYF.

This chain joins TRBV3-1 (or the pseudogene TRBV3-2) and TRBJ2-1; possibly TRBD2 for D (6 bases). Germline V CDR1 and CDR2: LGHDT, YNNKEL (reference sequence). This CDR3 spans 14 amino acids. Trimming shortened V by 1 base and J by 13 bases, and 17 bases separated the two germline ends. The CDR3 DNA is TGTGCCAGCAGCCAAGCGCCGTCGGAGGACTATCAGTTCTTC. Encoded protein: CASSQAPSEDYQFF.

This chain links TRBV5-8 with TRBJ1-6; 9 bases fit TRBD1. The germline gives CDR1 SGHTS, CDR2 YDEGEE. Trimming at V came to 5 bases and at J to 10 bases, leaving 7 bases not matched to a gene. The CDR3 consists of 14 residues. The CDR3 protein is CASRRTGVGSPLHF. DNA for the CDR3: TGTGCCAGCAGAAGGACAGGGGTTGGATCACCCCTCCACTTT.

The chain has TRBV19 and TRBJ1-4; no definite D call. The V gene's germline CDR1 is LNHDA and CDR2 SQIVND (reference sequence). The CDR3 is 14 residues long. Trimming stripped 5 bases from V and 8 bases from J, with 15 bases between. CDR3 in DNA: TGTGCCAGTAGTCCGGGGAGTGTAGGAGAAAAACTGTTTTTT. Its protein is CASSPGSVGEKLFF.

This chain uses TRBV12-3 or TRBV12-4 with TRBJ1-5; maybe TRBD1 (6 bases). The CDR3 length is 12 residues. V was cut by 7 bases and J by 7 bases, with 11 bases left in between. CDR3 nucleotide sequence: TGTGCCAGCAATACAGGGACCCAGCCCCAGCATTTT. Amino acid sequence: CASNTGTQPQHF.

This clone was picked up one time. V usage is TRBV7-2 and J usage is TRBJ2-2, with D uncertain. This CDR3 has 15 residues. Germline assignment: CDR1 SGHTA and CDR2 FQGNSA. V gave up 3 bases and J gave up 2 bases, with 10 bases separating them. The CDR3 loop reads CASSLVSHNTGELFF. The DNA of the CDR3 is TGTGCCAGCAGCTTGGTTAGCCATAACACCGGGGAGCTGTTTTTT. Complete variable domain (other parts from reference TRBV7-2 and TRBJ2-2): GAGVSQSPSNKVTEKGKDVELRCDPISGHTALYWYRQSLGQGLEFLIYFQGNSAPDKSGLPSDRFSAERTGGSVSTLTIQRTQQEDSAVYLCASSLVSHNTGELFFGEGSRLTVL.

The CDR3 DNA is TGTGCCAGCAGTGACTCCCCCTCGACTAGCTTTAGCACAGATACGCAGTATTTT. This codes for CASSDSPSTSFSTDTQYF. The chain combines TRBV6-4 with TRBJ2-3; TRBD2 agrees at 7 bases. The CDR3 length is 18 residues. V was pared by 0 bases and J by 0 bases, with 9 bases of the junction left unmatched. The V gene's germline CDR1 is MRHNA and CDR2 SNTAGT.

This clone appeared a single time. The chain links TRBV19 to TRBJ2-1; 8 nucleotides agree with TRBD1. Germline V CDR1 and CDR2: LNHDA, SQIVND (reference sequence). V trimming: 6 bases; J trimming: 7 bases; junction bases outside the gene matches: 8. The CDR3 has 14 amino acids. The CDR3 reads CASSRDRRLNEQFF. The CDR3 DNA reads as TGTGCCAGTAGCCGGGACAGGCGATTAAATGAGCAGTTCTTC.

J is TRBJ2-3 and V is TRBV6-2 or TRBV6-3; TRBD1 matches 8 bases. Germline CDR1 and CDR2: MNHEY and SVGEGT. The V and J ends lost 4 bases and 3 bases, in that order; junction bases with no gene match: 6. CDR3 length equals 15 residues. The CDR3 nucleotides read TGTGCCAGCAGTTCGGCCAGGGGGCAAACAGATACGCAGTATTTT. Protein sequence: CASSSARGQTDTQYF.

The chain uses TRBV6-5 and TRBJ2-7, with a tentative D call TRBD2 (5 bases). Germline-derived CDR1 and CDR2 are MNHEY and SVGAGI. With 7 bases removed from V and 4 bases from J, the gap between germline ends came to 8 bases. The CDR3 covers 11 residues. As DNA, the CDR3 is TGTGCCAGCATGGAGCGGTACGAGCAGTACTTC. Amino acid sequence: CASMERYEQYF.

CDR3 in amino acids: CASSEPTGAEKLFF. The CDR3 nucleotides read TGTGCCAGCAGTGAACCGACAGGGGCAGAAAAACTGTTTTTT. The V gene is TRBV6-1, the J gene TRBJ1-4; 8 bases map to TRBD1. From germline, CDR1 is MNHNS and CDR2 SASEGT. The trim removed 2 bases at V and 8 bases at J, leaving 4 bases unmatched. This CDR3 is built from 14 residues.

In its sample, this clone was seen once. This chain uses TRBV2 with TRBJ1-5, with a possible D match to TRBD1 (5 bases). The V gene's germline CDR1 is SNHLY and CDR2 FYNNEI. V was clipped by 4 bases and J by 5 bases, with 12 bases between them. The CDR3 consists of 14 residues. CDR3 region: CASSVRGTYQPQHF. CDR3 coding DNA: TGTGCCAGCAGTGTAAGGGGTACCTATCAGCCCCAGCATTTT.

The chain carries TRBV7-6 and TRBJ2-1, with D uncertain. Per the germline V gene, CDR1 is SGHVS and CDR2 is FNYEAQ. This CDR3 has 15 residues. Trimming removed 1 base from V and 3 bases from J, with 10 bases in between. In DNA, the CDR3 is TGTGCCAGCAGCTTAGATGGTGGCAACTACAATGAGCAGTTCTTC. Encoded protein: CASSLDGGNYNEQFF.

The rearrangement uses TRBV10-1 and TRBJ2-1; TRBD2 aligns across 8 bases. The germline gives CDR1 WNHNN, CDR2 SYGVQD (reference sequence). The trim removed 0 bases at V and 5 bases at J, leaving 18 bases unmatched. The CDR3 runs 20 residues. The CDR3 DNA reads TGCGCCAGCAGTGAGTCGTGCACTAGCGGAGAACATCTAACGAACAATGAGCAGTTCTTC. Its translation is CASSESCTSGEHLTNNEQFF.

The rearrangement joins TRBV12-1 to TRBJ2-2; the table names TRBD2, a call not compared with the DNA. TRBV12-1 is flagged as a pseudogene. This CDR3 contains 19 residues. The CDR3 sequence: CASSGILAGPFRRAGELFF. In DNA form, the CDR3 reads TGTGCCAGCAGCGGTATACTAGCGGGACCATTTAGAAGGGCCGGGGAGCTGTTTTTT.

The V and J genes are TRBV29-1 and TRBJ2-7; possibly TRBD2 for D (5 bases). Looked up from germline, CDR1 is SQVTM and CDR2 is ANQGSEA. Trimming removed 3 bases at V and 2 bases at J, with 8 bases between. This CDR3 has 12 amino acids. CDR3 in amino acids: CSVEERPYEQYF. CDR3 DNA: TGCAGCGTTGAGGAGCGGCCCTACGAGCAGTACTTC.

The chain employs TRBV19 and TRBJ1-2, with unresolved D. The CDR3 is 12 residues long. Trimming removed 7 bases at V and 1 base at J, with 7 bases between. Germline V CDR1 and CDR2: LNHDA, SQIVND (reference sequence). CDR3 nucleotide sequence: TGTGCCAGTAAACGGGATAACTATGGCTACACCTTC. Its protein is CASKRDNYGYTF.

This clone was recorded a few times. This rearrangement joins TRBV19 to TRBJ1-4; D unclear. The CDR3 extends over 13 amino acids. Looked up from germline, CDR1 is LNHDA and CDR2 is SQIVND (reference sequence). Trimming removed 7 bases from V and 5 bases from J, with 11 bases in between. DNA for the CDR3: TGTGCCAGTACGGGGATGGGAAATGAAAAACTGTTTTTT. It translates to CASTGMGNEKLFF. The full variable domain, completed using reference TRBV19 and TRBJ1-4, is DGGITQSPKYLFRKEGQNVTLSCEQNLNHDAMYWYRQDPGQGLRLIYYSQIVNDFQKGDIAEGYSVSREKKESFPLTVTSAQKNPTAFYLCASTGMGNEKLFFGSGTQLSVL.

The genes are TRBV19 and TRBJ2-6; D is ambiguous. V was pared by 9 bases and J by 0 bases, with 9 bases between. The length of the CDR3 is 14 residues. Germline assignment: CDR1 LNHDA and CDR2 SQIVND (reference sequence). The DNA of the CDR3 is TGTGCCAGCCTAACTCGCTCTGGGGCCAACGTCCTGACTTTC. It is translated as CASLTRSGANVLTF.

The rearrangement joins TRBV10-2 to TRBJ2-3, with D perhaps TRBD2 (5 bases). CDR3 size: 15 residues. Germline V gene sequence: CDR1 WSHSY, CDR2 SAAADI. V was trimmed by 7 bases and J by 1 base, leaving 15 bases between them. In DNA form, the CDR3 reads TGCGCCAGCACCTCGATAGGACTGGGCACAGATACGCAGTATTTT. Amino acids: CASTSIGLGTDTQYF.

The J gene is TRBJ2-3, the V gene TRBV2, with 8 positions matching TRBD2. With V trimmed by 7 bases and J by 8 bases, 8 bases remained unmatched. The length of the CDR3 is 13 residues. Germline V gene data show CDR1 as SNHLY and CDR2 as FYNNEI. CDR3 sequence: CASMREAAGTQYF. The CDR3 region has the DNA TGTGCCAGCATGCGGGAGGCTGCGGGTACGCAGTATTTT.